This record covers a single TCR beta chain. Many counts were recorded for this clonotype. Its antigen remains undetermined. The sample holds no much larger clone one base away, and base qualities are not on file. Libraries were constructed by 5' RACE. Sequencing used a NextSeq 500. Unique molecular identifiers were attached to individual cDNA molecules in the TCR library protocol so that sequencing error and PCR bias could be corrected. Sequencing covered both TCR alpha and beta chains, and within each sample the abundances of alpha and beta sequences were tightly co-correlated. Under the source paper's analysis protocol: Decombinator V4 was used to annotate TCR sequences for V gene, J gene and CDR3. Expanded TCRs were defined as changing significantly between any two time points under a Poisson model with p below 0.0001. Abundances of TCRs were expressed as counts per million after normalisation to the total number of TCRs sequenced in each sample. MAIT TCRs were defined by TRAV1-2 paired with TRAJ12, TRAJ20 or TRAJ33, and iNKT TCRs by TRAV10 paired with TRAJ18. A search of VDJdb, accessed on 1 November 2021, was run for TCRs annotated to CMV, EBV and SARS-CoV-2, with TCRs annotated for multiple antigens excluded. Through fastp at Q25 and MiXCR, TCRdb rebuilt clones from the public reads, retaining in-frame beta chains. When rows share a CDR3 protein, they turn into one entry using the most common DNA and genes. For this entry, the V and J calls and clone size follow TCRdb and not the study's own pipeline. The sample profile shows about 56,000 distinct CDR3 sequences; under 12% of them were found once. Around 6% of the sample comes from the top ten.

This record comes from a study of early T cells in non-severe SARS-CoV-2 infection (dated by TCRdb to about 2021). Background for the entire study: Because TCR sequencing was done on bulk RNA from unsorted whole blood, the alpha and beta chains could not be paired. Study-wide findings and limitations: VDJdb matching was skewed toward anti-spike CD8 responses and likely underestimated virus-specific expansions, missing private and CD4 specificities.

This was a case-control study nested in a cohort of healthcare workers in London, UK, who had nasopharyngeal swab PCR tests and blood samples taken every week. Healthcare workers were enrolled in the week of the UK lockdown, from 23 to 31 March 2020, and were followed every week for up to roughly 16 weeks. V is shortened by 1 base, J by 1 base, and the region joining them spans 4 bases. The CDR3 runs 13 residues from the cysteine to the phenylalanine. Just CDR3 DNA is preserved here, 39 bases in frame from base 1. For CDR1 and CDR2, the germline V gene lists SGHTA and FQGNSA. The source is an adult who was a healthcare worker with PCR-confirmed SARS-CoV-2 infection or an uninfected control (not recorded which). The chain links TRBV7-2 with TRBJ1-1; no D gene is confidently identified. Sequencing was carried out using whole blood. The DNA sequence reads TGTGCCAGCAGCTTAGAGGCGAACACTGAAGCTTTCTTT. Its translation reads: CASSLEANTEAFF.